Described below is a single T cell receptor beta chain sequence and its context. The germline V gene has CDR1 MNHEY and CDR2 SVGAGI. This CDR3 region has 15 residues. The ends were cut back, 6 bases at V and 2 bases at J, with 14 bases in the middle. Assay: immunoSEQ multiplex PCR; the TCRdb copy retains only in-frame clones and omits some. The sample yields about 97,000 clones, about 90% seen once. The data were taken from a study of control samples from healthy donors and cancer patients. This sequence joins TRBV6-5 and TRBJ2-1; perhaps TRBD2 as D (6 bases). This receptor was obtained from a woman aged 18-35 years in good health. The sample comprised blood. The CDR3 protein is CASRPGGQAYNEQFF. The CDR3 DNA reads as TGTGCCAGCAGACCCGGAGGGCAGGCCTACAATGAGCAGTTCTTC.